This section outlines one TCR beta chain sequence together with its context. This clone was counted ten times or more. Its antigen is still unknown. No base quality values were provided; no much bigger clone lies one nucleotide off. TCRbeta CDR3 regions were amplified from genomic DNA using the immunoSEQ Assay, a bias-controlled multiplex PCR. The published analysis was carried out like this. The number of nucleated cells in each sample was estimated by amplification of reference gene primers within the assay. To quantify the absolute abundance of each unique TCRbeta CDR3 rearrangement, sequence reads were collapsed and filtered. For each sample, productive Simpson clonality was calculated as the square root of Simpson's diversity index over productive rearrangements. Entries here come from immuneACCESS through TCRdb and include only in-frame sequences with V and J called. Some clones fail to appear in such tables; in the studies checked, an unresolved V gene covers under half of the shortfall, and the cause of the remainder is unknown. The DNA gave D and trimming, while V, J and clone size come from that table. The sample records around 200,000 clones, 70% to 90% of which are singletons. Of the sample, approximately 18% falls within the top ten clones.

Sequences SGHTA (CDR1) and FQGNSA (CDR2) are obtained from the germline V gene. The CDR3 has 12 amino acids, counting the end cysteine and phenylalanine. Here the CDR3 DNA is all that survives: 36 bases in frame from base 1. V and J are truncated by 7 bases and 9 bases respectively, leaving an intervening sequence of 15 bases. This entry belongs to a study of blood T cell repertoires in COVID-19 (dated by TCRdb to the early 2020s). Regarding the research as a whole: Samples from collaborators originated in the United States, Italy and Spain and spanned both the acute and convalescent phases of COVID-19. Deeply sampled blood TCRbeta repertoires from subjects exposed to, actively infected with, or recovered from COVID-19 were included in the dataset. Samples were obtained from the ongoing ImmuneRACE study (first 160 participants) and from 1,254 subjects provided by 6 global collaborators. HLA class I and class II types, where available, came from metadata supplied by the sample provider rather than from assay-based typing. Nearly every sample came with metadata listing a de-identified subject ID, COVID-19 status, age in years and sex. A freely available public database, intended as a resource for researchers studying the immune response to SARS-CoV-2, is where the repertoires were released. The material from the prospective study consisted of cDNA or gDNA derived from T cells, B-cell-depleted T cells, or PBMCs. General study outcomes and caveats: The amount of clinical and demographic metadata varied by source and participant and was provided uncurated.

At one collaborating source in Seattle, patients were enrolled during active infection and were followed longitudinally through the course of disease. Whole blood was collected in K2EDTA tubes by collaborating institutions according to the institutions' own protocols. For TCRbeta analysis, collaborators shipped samples in one of three forms: frozen whole blood, isolated PBMCs, or DNA extracted from either of those sample types. The sequence joins TRBV7-2 to TRBJ1-2; the D gene cannot be named for sure. This clonotype was obtained from a person aged 70 to 79 with COVID-19, enrolled during active disease. The sequenced sample was peripheral blood. The encoded CDR3 is CASKSSRVSYTF. The sequenced DNA is TGTGCCAGCAAGAGTTCCCGTGTCAGCTACACCTTC.